The rows below give T cell receptor beta chains drawn from one sample of a study of identifying expanded T cells in peripheral blood. Clones were read by immunoSEQ multiplex PCR, and TCRdb kept only the in-frame ones, dropping some. This table holds around 63,000 clones, about 89% found once. Specimen: blood. The origin of the receptors is a person aged 18 to 75 in good health. The CDR3 runs from the conserved cysteine through the conserved F or W. The D gene is left open where the match is weak. Size values are once, few and many counts, or a class for expanded clones, and some rows have none.

d_gene | j_gene | abundance | v_gene | CDR3aa | CDR3nt
TRBD1 | TRBJ1-2 | few | TRBV7-2 | CASSPGGDYGYTF | TGTGCCAGCAGCCCAGGGGGCGACTATGGCTACACCTTC
. | TRBJ1-6 | . | TRBV6-5 | CASRWGGSYNSPLHF | TGTGCCAGCAGATGGGGGGGGAGCTATAATTCACCCCTCCACTTT
TRBD1 | TRBJ2-1 | . | TRBV6-4 | CASSDSGQGAYNEQFF | TGTGCCAGCAGTGACTCGGGACAGGGGGCGTACAATGAGCAGTTCTTC
TRBD2 | TRBJ2-1 | . | TRBV5-1 | CASSPGTSGSERRNEQFF | TGCGCCAGCAGCCCTGGGACTAGCGGGTCGGAGCGACGCAATGAGCAGTTCTTC
. | TRBJ1-2 | . | TRBV10-3 | CAISESTKGGYGYTF | TGTGCCATCAGTGAGTCGACGAAGGGAGGCTATGGCTACACCTTC
. | TRBJ2-1 | . | TRBV29-1 | CSVERWGNEQFF | TGCAGCGTTGAGCGCTGGGGGAATGAGCAGTTCTTC
. | TRBJ2-2 | . | TRBV28 | CASSRDGLSSGELFF | TGTGCCAGCTCCCGGGACGGCCTTAGCTCGGGGGAGCTGTTTTTT
TRBD2 | TRBJ2-7 | . | TRBV6-6 | CASTHRNPGTRNEQYF | TGTGCCAGCACCCACAGAAACCCTGGGACTAGGAACGAGCAGTACTTC
. | TRBJ2-5 | . | TRBV28 | CASRTRETQYF | TGTGCCAGCAGAACTAGGGAGACCCAGTACTTC
. | TRBJ2-5 | . | TRBV15 | CATSRELQGDETQYF | TGTGCCACCAGCAGAGAGCTACAGGGCGACGAGACCCAGTACTTC
. | TRBJ2-3 | . | TRBV7-8 | CASSLDGAPFFDTDTQYF | TGTGCCAGCAGCTTAGACGGGGCCCCTTTCTTCGACACAGATACGCAGTATTTT
. | TRBJ2-7 | . | TRBV7-2 | CASSVTGQNTYEQYF | TGTGCCAGCAGCGTTACGGGACAAAATACTTACGAGCAGTACTTC
TRBD1 | TRBJ2-7 | . | TRBV7-9 | CASSRRGGQGNEQYF | TGTGCCAGCAGCCGCAGGGGGGGACAGGGTAACGAGCAGTACTTC
. | TRBJ1-3 | . | TRBV7-8 | CASSLGTDGNTIYF | TGTGCCAGCAGCTTAGGGACAGATGGAAACACCATATATTTT
TRBD2 | TRBJ2-3 | . | TRBV10-3 | CAISEPGLAGVTDTQYF | TGTGCCATCAGTGAGCCGGGACTAGCGGGAGTGACAGATACGCAGTATTTT